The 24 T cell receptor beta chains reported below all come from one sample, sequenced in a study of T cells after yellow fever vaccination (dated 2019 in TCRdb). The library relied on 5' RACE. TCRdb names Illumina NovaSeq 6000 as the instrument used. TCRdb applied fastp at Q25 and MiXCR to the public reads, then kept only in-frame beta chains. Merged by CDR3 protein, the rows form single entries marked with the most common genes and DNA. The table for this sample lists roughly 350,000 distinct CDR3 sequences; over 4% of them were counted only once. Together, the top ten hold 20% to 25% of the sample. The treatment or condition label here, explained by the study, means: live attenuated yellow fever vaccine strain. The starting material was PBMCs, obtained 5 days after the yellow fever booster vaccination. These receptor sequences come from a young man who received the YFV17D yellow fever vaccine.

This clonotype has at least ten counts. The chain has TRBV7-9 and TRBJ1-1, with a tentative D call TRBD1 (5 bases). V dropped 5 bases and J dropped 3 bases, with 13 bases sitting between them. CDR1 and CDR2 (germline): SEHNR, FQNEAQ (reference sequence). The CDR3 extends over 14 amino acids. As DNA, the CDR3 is TGTGCCAGCAGCACGGGCGGGACGGACACTGAAGCTTTCTTT. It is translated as CASSTGGTDTEAFF. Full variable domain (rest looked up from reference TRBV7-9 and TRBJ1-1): DTGVSQNPRHKITKRGQNVTFRCDPISEHNRLYWYRQTLGQGPEFLTYFQNEAQLEKSRLLSDRFSAERPKGSFSTLEIQRTEQGDSAMYLCASSTGGTDTEAFFGQGTRLTVV.

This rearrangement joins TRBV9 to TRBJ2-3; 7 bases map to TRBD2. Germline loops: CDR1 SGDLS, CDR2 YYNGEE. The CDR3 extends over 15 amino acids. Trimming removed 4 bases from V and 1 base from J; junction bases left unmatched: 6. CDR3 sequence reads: CASSNSGLRTDTQYF. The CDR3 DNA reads TGTGCCAGCAGCAATAGCGGGTTACGCACAGATACGCAGTATTTT.

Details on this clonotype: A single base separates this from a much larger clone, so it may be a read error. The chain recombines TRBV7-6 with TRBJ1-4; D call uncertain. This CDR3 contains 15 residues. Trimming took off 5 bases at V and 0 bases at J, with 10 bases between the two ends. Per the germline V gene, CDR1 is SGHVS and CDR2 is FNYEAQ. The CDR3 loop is CASSTIYATNEKLFF. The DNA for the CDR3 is TGTGCCAGCAGCACCATCTACGCAACTAATGAAAAACTGTTTTTT.

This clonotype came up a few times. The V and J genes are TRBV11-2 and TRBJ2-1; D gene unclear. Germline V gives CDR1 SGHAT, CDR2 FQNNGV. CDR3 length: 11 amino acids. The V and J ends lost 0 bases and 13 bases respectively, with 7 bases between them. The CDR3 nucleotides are TGTGCCAGCAGCTTAGATGGTGACCAGTTCTTC. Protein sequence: CASSLDGDQFF.

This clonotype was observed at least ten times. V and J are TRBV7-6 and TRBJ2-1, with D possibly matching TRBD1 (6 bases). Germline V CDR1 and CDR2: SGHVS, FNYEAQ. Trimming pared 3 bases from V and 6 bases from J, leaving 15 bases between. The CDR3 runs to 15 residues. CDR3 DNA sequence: TGTGCCAGCAGCTTGGGGATGGGACAACCCAATGAGCAGTTCTTC. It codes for CASSLGMGQPNEQFF.

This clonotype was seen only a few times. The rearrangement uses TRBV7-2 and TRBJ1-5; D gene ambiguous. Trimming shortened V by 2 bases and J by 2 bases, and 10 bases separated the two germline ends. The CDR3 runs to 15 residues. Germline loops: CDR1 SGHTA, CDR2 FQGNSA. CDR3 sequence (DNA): TGTGCCAGCAGCTTAAATGGGAGGGGCAATCAGCCCCAGCATTTT. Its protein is CASSLNGRGNQPQHF. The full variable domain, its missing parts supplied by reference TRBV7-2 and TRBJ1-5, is GAGVSQSPSNKVTEKGKDVELRCDPISGHTALYWYRQSLGQGLEFLIYFQGNSAPDKSGLPSDRFSAERTGGSVSTLTIQRTQQEDSAVYLCASSLNGRGNQPQHFGDGTRLSIL.

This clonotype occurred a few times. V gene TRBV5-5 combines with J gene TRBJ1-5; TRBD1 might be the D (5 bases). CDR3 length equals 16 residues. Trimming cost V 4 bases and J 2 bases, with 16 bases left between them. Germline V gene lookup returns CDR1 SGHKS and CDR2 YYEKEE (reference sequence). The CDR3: CASSPRRDGGNQPQHF. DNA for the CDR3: TGTGCCAGCAGCCCCCGGCGGGACGGGGGCAATCAGCCCCAGCATTTT.

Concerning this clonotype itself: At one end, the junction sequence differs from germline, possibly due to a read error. CDR3 DNA: TGCAGCGTTGAAGGGAGGACCGTGGAGCTGTTTTTT. It codes for CSVEGRTVELFF. The gene calls are TRBV29-1 and TRBJ2-2, with D tentatively TRBD2 (5 bases). There are 12 residues in the CDR3. Per germline, CDR1 SQVTM and CDR2 ANQGSEA.

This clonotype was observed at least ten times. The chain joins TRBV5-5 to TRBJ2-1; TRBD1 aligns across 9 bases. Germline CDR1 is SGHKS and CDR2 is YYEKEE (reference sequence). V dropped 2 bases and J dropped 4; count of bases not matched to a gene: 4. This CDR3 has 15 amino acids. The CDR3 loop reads CASSFRTGVYNEQFF. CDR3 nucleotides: TGTGCCAGCAGCTTTCGGACAGGGGTTTACAATGAGCAGTTCTTC.

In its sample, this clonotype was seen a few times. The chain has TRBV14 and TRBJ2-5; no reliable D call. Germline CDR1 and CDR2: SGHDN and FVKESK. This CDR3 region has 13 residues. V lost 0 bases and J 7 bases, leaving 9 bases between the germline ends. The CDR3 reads CASSQEGVVTQYF. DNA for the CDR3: TGTGCCAGCAGCCAAGAAGGAGTGGTGACCCAGTACTTC. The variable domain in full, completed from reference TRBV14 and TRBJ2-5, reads EAGVTQFPSHSVIEKGQTVTLRCDPISGHDNLYWYRRVMGKEIKFLLHFVKESKQDESGMPNNRFLAERTGGTYSTLKVQPAELEDSGVYFCASSQEGVVTQYFGPGTRLLVL.

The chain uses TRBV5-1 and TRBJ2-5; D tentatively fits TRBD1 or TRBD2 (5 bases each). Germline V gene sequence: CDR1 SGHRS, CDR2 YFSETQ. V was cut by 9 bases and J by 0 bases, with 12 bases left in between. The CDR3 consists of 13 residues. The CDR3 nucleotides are TGCGCCATTCTGAGAGGGGACCAAGAGACCCAGTACTTC. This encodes CAILRGDQETQYF.

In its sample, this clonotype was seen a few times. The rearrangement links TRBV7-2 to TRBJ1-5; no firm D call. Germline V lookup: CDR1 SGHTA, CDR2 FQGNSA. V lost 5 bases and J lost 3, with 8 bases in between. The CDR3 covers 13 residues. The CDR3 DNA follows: TGTGCCAGCAGCCCATCCATCAATCAGCCCCAGCATTTT. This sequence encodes CASSPSINQPQHF.

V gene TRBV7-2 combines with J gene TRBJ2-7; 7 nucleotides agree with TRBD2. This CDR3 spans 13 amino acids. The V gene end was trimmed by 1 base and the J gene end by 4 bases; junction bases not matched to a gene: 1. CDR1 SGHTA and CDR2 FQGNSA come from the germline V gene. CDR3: CASSLGEGYEQYV. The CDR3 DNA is TGTGCCAGCAGCTTAGGGGAGGGGTACGAGCAGTACGTC.

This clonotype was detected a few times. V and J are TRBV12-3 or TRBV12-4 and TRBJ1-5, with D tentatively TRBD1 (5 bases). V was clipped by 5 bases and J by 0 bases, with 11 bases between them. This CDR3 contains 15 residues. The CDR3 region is CASSAGFYSNQPQHF. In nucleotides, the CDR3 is TGTGCCAGCAGTGCAGGGTTTTATAGCAATCAGCCCCAGCATTTT.

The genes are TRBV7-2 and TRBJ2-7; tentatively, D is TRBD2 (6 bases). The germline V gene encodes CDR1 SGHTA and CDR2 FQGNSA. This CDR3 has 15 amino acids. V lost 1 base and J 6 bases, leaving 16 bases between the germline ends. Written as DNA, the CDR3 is TGTGCCAGCAGCTTAGGAGGTGCGTGGAGGGTCGAGCAGTACTTC. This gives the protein CASSLGGAWRVEQYF.

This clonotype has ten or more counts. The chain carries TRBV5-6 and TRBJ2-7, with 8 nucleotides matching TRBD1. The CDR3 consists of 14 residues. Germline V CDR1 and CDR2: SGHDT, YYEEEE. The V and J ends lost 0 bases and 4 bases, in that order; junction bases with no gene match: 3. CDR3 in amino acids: CASSLGTGMYEQYF. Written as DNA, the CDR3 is TGTGCCAGCAGCTTGGGGACAGGGATGTACGAGCAGTACTTC.

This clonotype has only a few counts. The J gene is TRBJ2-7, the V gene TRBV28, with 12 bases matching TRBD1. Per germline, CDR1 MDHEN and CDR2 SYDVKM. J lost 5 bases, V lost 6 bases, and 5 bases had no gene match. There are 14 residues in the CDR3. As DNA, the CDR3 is TGTGCCAGCAGGACCGGGACAGGGGGCGACGAGCAGTACGTC. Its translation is CASRTGTGGDEQYV.

The CDR3 DNA sequence: TGTGCCAGCAGTTTATTGCCGGGACTAAGGCCGACCGGGGAGCTGTTTTTT. This translates into CASSLLPGLRPTGELFF. The rearrangement uses TRBV27 and TRBJ2-2; 7 nucleotides line up with TRBD2. Germline lookup yields CDR1 MNHEY and CDR2 SMNVEV (reference sequence). The ends lost 1 base at V and 5 bases at J; junction bases unmatched: 10. CDR3 size: 17 residues.

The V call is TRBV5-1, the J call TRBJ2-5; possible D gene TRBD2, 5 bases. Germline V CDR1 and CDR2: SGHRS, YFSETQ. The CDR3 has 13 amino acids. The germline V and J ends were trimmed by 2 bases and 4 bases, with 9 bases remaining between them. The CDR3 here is CASSFRGPETQYF. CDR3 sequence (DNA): TGCGCCAGCAGCTTTCGGGGTCCAGAGACCCAGTACTTC.

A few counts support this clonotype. CDR3 residues: CASSFRLNQPQHF. The CDR3, as DNA: TGTGCCAGCAGTTTCAGACTGAATCAGCCCCAGCATTTT. The rearrangement links TRBV6-2 or TRBV6-3 to TRBJ1-5; unclear D gene. Germline V gene data show CDR1 as MNHEY and CDR2 as SVGEGT. This CDR3 is 13 amino acids long. Trimming cost V 4 bases and J 4 bases, with 8 bases left between them.

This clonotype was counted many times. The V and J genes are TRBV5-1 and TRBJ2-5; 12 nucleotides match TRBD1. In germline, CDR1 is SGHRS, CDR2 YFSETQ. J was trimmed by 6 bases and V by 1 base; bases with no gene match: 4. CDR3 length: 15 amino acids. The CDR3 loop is CASSLRDRGRQTQYF. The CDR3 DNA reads TGCGCCAGCAGCTTGAGGGACAGGGGGCGGCAGACCCAGTACTTC.

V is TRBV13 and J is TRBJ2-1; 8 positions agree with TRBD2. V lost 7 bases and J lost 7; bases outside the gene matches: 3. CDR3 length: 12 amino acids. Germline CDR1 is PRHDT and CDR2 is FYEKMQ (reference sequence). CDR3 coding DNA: TGTGCCAGCACGTCTAGCGGGAATGAGCAGTTCTTC. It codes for CASTSSGNEQFF.

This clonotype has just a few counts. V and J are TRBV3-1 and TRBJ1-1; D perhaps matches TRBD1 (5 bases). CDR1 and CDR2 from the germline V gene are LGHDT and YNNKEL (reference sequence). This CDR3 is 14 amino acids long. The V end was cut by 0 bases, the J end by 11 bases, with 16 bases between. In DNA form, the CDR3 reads TGTGCCAGCAGCCAAGATTCGGGGACGAAGAATGCTTTCTTT. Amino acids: CASSQDSGTKNAFF.

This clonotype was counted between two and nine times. CDR3 loop: CASNRDRGTETQYF. CDR3 coding DNA: TGCGCCAGCAACCGGGACAGGGGGACAGAGACCCAGTACTTC. The chain combines TRBV5-1 with TRBJ2-5, with 11 bases lining up with TRBD1. The germline V gene has CDR1 SGHRS and CDR2 YFSETQ. With V trimmed by 6 bases and J by 4 bases, 5 bases remained unmatched. The CDR3 sequence is 14 residues long.